This entry lists 22 T cell receptor beta chains sequenced from one sample in a study of blood T cell repertoires in COVID-19. Clones were read by immunoSEQ multiplex PCR, and TCRdb kept only the in-frame ones, dropping some. Among a few hundred thousand clones listed, approximately 86% were seen once. The sequenced sample consisted of peripheral blood. Receptors originate from a man aged 18 to 29 with active or convalescent COVID-19.

The CDR3, as DNA: TGTGCCTGGAGTGGAGCCAGGGTTTTTAATGGCTACACCTTC. It codes for CAWSGARVFNGYTF. This chain uses TRBV30 with TRBJ1-2, with D possibly matching TRBD1 (5 bases). The germline V gene has CDR1 GTSNPN and CDR2 SVGIG (reference sequence). The CDR3 runs to 14 residues. V dropped 1 base and J dropped 6 bases, with 15 bases sitting between them.

This clone was detected once. The V call is TRBV4-1, the J call TRBJ2-1; 9 bases are a match to TRBD2. This CDR3 comprises 17 residues. Germline CDR1 reads MGHRA; CDR2 reads YSYEKL. The V and J ends lost 0 bases and 8 bases, in that order; junction bases with no gene match: 11. CDR3 nucleotide sequence: TGCGCCAGCAGCCAAGAAAGTTTTAGCGGGGGCTGGTATGAGCAGTTCTTC. It specifies CASSQESFSGGWYEQFF.

The chain links TRBV20-1 to TRBJ2-7, with D possibly being TRBD1 or TRBD2 (5 bases each). The V gene's germline CDR1 is DFQATT and CDR2 SNEGSKA (reference sequence). The CDR3 is 18 amino acids. V lost 3 bases to trimming and J lost 3 bases, with 27 bases between them. The DNA of the CDR3 is TGCAGTGCTAGTGGGGGATTGGCACCGGGCAGGGCAGGCTACGAGCAGTACTTC. It codes for CSASGGLAPGRAGYEQYF.

The chain joins TRBV28 to TRBJ2-6; D is ambiguous. The CDR3 totals 14 residues. CDR1 MDHEN and CDR2 SYDVKM come from the germline V gene. V was clipped by 3 bases and J by 3 bases, with 6 bases between them. The chain's CDR3 is CASSLLVGANVLTF. The CDR3 nucleotides are TGTGCCAGCAGTTTGCTAGTTGGGGCCAACGTCCTGACTTTC.

The J gene is TRBJ2-5, the V gene TRBV4-2; 7 bases map to TRBD2. The J segment lost 5 bases and the V segment lost 1 base, leaving 10 bases of the junction unmatched. Per the germline V gene, CDR1 is LGHNA and CDR2 is YNFKEQ. The CDR3 sequence is 16 residues long. The CDR3 coding sequence is TGTGCCAGCAGCCAAGGGCCCGCTAGCGGCGAGGAGACCCAGTACTTC. This sequence encodes CASSQGPASGEETQYF.

With regard to this clone: Other DNA sequences in the same sample also yield this CDR3. V gene TRBV5-5 combines with J gene TRBJ2-7; no clear D. The CDR3 is 11 amino acids. Trimming removed 3 bases from V and 2 bases from J, with 3 bases in between. Germline CDR1 is SGHKS and CDR2 is YYEKEE (reference sequence). The CDR3 sequence: CASSSAYEQYF. The CDR3, as DNA: TGTGCCAGCAGCTCTGCCTACGAGCAGTACTTC.

This clone has only one observation. The rearrangement joins TRBV12-3 or TRBV12-4 to TRBJ1-2; D gene uncertain. V lost 1 base to trimming and J lost 8 bases, with 11 bases between them. This CDR3 has 13 residues. CDR3 amino acids: CASSLGGLGGYTF. The CDR3 DNA follows: TGTGCCAGCAGTTTAGGCGGCTTAGGAGGCTACACCTTC.

The chain joins TRBV12-3 or TRBV12-4 to TRBJ1-4; 8 bases line up with TRBD1. The CDR3 sequence is 13 residues long. Trimming took 7 bases from V and 5 from J; bases not matched to a gene: 3. CDR3 region: CASKRTGNEKLFF. Here the CDR3 DNA reads TGTGCCAGCAAGAGGACAGGGAATGAAAAACTGTTTTTT.

The chain couples TRBV5-4 to TRBJ2-5, with D possibly TRBD2 on 7 matching bases. Trimming stripped 3 bases from V and 2 bases from J, with 20 bases between. The CDR3 has 17 amino acids. Germline CDR1 and CDR2: SGHNT and YYREEE (reference sequence). The CDR3 coding sequence is TGTGCCAGCAGCTGGGGGGGCGGCGGAGGCCTACAAGAGACCCAGTACTTC. It is translated as CASSWGGGGGLQETQYF.

This rearrangement joins TRBV4-1 to TRBJ2-3; TRBD2 matches at 11 bases. The CDR3 consists of 16 residues. Germline V gene sequence: CDR1 MGHRA, CDR2 YSYEKL. With V trimmed by 1 base and J by 7 bases, 7 bases remained unmatched. CDR3 in DNA: TGCGCCAGCAGCCAAGTTCCGGCTAGCGGGAGGCATACGCAGTATTTT. This sequence encodes CASSQVPASGRHTQYF.

This chain uses TRBV7-2 with TRBJ2-7; no definite D call. This CDR3 region has 13 residues. The V gene's germline CDR1 is SGHTA and CDR2 FQGNSA. V dropped 6 bases and J dropped 0 bases, with 9 bases sitting between them. The CDR3 DNA follows: TGTGCCAGCAGGCCGGGTAGCTCCTACGAGCAGTACTTC. Encoded protein: CASRPGSSYEQYF. The full variable domain, completed using reference TRBV7-2 and TRBJ2-7, is GAGVSQSPSNKVTEKGKDVELRCDPISGHTALYWYRQSLGQGLEFLIYFQGNSAPDKSGLPSDRFSAERTGGSVSTLTIQRTQQEDSAVYLCASRPGSSYEQYFGPGTRLTVT.

This chain links TRBV6-2 or TRBV6-3 with TRBJ1-1; unclear D gene. Trimming cost V 2 bases and J 6 bases, with 10 bases left between them. CDR1 and CDR2 (germline): MNHEY, SVGEGT. The CDR3 runs to 13 residues. Here the CDR3 reads CASSYNRGSEAFF. The CDR3 bases are TGTGCCAGCAGTTACAATCGGGGTTCTGAAGCTTTCTTT.

This sequence joins TRBV5-8 and TRBJ2-7, with 8 bases identical to TRBD2. The CDR3 length is 18 residues. V trimming: 0 bases; J trimming: 2 bases; junction bases outside the gene matches: 13. Germline assignment: CDR1 SGHTS and CDR2 YDEGEE. The CDR3 reads CASSLDSRGTRMPYEQYF. CDR3 DNA sequence: TGTGCCAGCAGCTTGGATTCTAGAGGGACTAGAATGCCCTACGAGCAGTACTTC.

V gene TRBV11-3 combines with J gene TRBJ2-3; 8 nucleotides match TRBD1. The J segment lost 4 bases and the V segment lost 4 bases, leaving 13 bases of the junction unmatched. The length of the CDR3 is 17 residues. Per germline, CDR1 SGHNT and CDR2 YENEEA. The CDR3 loop is CASSSRAGTGGADTQYF. The CDR3 DNA reads TGTGCCAGCAGCTCACGCGCTGGGACAGGTGGGGCAGATACGCAGTATTTT.

The chain joins TRBV27 to TRBJ2-7; no firm D call. CDR3 length equals 14 residues. The V end was cut by 0 bases, the J end by 2 bases, with 8 bases between. Germline CDR1 is MNHEY and CDR2 is SMNVEV (reference sequence). The CDR3 region has the DNA TGTGCCAGCAGTTTATCTAGCCTAACCTACGAGCAGTACTTC. Translation gives CASSLSSLTYEQYF.

This chain links TRBV30 with TRBJ2-1; D may be TRBD2 (5 bases). Germline V CDR1 and CDR2: GTSNPN, SVGIG (reference sequence). Trimming cost V 1 base and J 8 bases, with 18 bases left between them. The CDR3 has 15 residues. In DNA, the CDR3 is TGTGCCTGGAGTGCAAGCGGTTATAGGTGGGATGAGCAGTTCTTC. As protein: CAWSASGYRWDEQFF.

The chain is built from TRBV4-2 and TRBJ2-2; 8 positions agree with TRBD2. Unmatched junction bases numbered 18, after V lost 4 bases and J lost 5 bases. The CDR3 contains 19 residues. Germline V lookup: CDR1 LGHNA, CDR2 YNFKEQ. In DNA, the CDR3 is TGTGCCAGCAGCCCGTTGAGGAGCGGGAGTAAAAGGGAAACCGGGGAGCTGTTTTTT. Translation gives CASSPLRSGSKRETGELFF.

CDR3 nucleotide sequence: TGTGCCAGCAGCTTAGGCGCCCCTGGGGCCAACGTCCTGACTTTC. Its translation is CASSLGAPGANVLTF. The J gene is TRBJ2-6, the V gene TRBV7-2; D gene unclear. Germline CDR1 is SGHTA and CDR2 is FQGNSA. V lost 1 base to trimming and J lost 2 bases, with 6 bases between them. The CDR3 totals 15 residues.

The chain recombines TRBV5-1 with TRBJ2-1, with D perhaps matching TRBD1 (6 bases). Trimming removed 0 bases from V and 8 bases from J, with 12 bases in between. This CDR3 spans 14 amino acids. Germline V gene lookup returns CDR1 SGHRS and CDR2 YFSETQ. CDR3 amino acids: CASSLEQGTDEQFF. In nucleotides, the CDR3 is TGCGCCAGCAGCTTGGAACAGGGAACTGATGAGCAGTTCTTC.

The rearrangement links TRBV19 to TRBJ1-4; D uncertain. The CDR3 totals 15 residues. The germline CDR1 and CDR2 sequences are LNHDA and SQIVND (reference sequence). V dropped 3 bases and J dropped 8 bases, with 16 bases sitting between them. Here the CDR3 reads CASSIRRRLKEKLFF. The CDR3 DNA sequence: TGTGCCAGTAGTATTAGGCGGCGCTTGAAGGAAAAACTGTTTTTT.

This chain joins TRBV25-1 and TRBJ2-3, with 7 bases identical to TRBD2. CDR1 is MGHDK and CDR2 is SYGVNS in the germline V gene. The CDR3 consists of 15 residues. V lost 6 bases to trimming and J lost 3 bases; unmatched junction nucleotides: 9. CDR3 coding DNA: TGTGCCAGCAGCCTCGGGTGGGGGGGGACAGATACGCAGTATTTT. Its translation is CASSLGWGGTDTQYF.

A remark on this clone: Sequence at one end of the junction differs from germline and may be a read error. CDR3 protein: CASSSQNPDSTEAFF. The CDR3 coding sequence is TGTGCTAGCAGCTCCCAAAACCCAGACAGCACTGAAGCTTTCTTT. The V call is TRBV7-7, the J call TRBJ1-1; TRBD1 might be the D (5 bases). The germline V gene has CDR1 SSHAT and CDR2 FNYEAQ (reference sequence). This CDR3 has 15 residues.